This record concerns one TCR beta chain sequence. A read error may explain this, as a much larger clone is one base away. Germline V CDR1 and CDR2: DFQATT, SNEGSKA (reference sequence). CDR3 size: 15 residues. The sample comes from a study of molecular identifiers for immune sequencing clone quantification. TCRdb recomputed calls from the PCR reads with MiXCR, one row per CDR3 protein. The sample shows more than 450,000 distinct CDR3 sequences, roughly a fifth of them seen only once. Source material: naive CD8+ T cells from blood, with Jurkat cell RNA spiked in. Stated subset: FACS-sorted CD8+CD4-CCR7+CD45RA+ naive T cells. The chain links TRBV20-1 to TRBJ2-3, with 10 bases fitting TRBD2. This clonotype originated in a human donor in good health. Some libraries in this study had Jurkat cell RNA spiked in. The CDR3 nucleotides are TGCGGTGCCCCGGTGGTAGCGGGAGGCCCGAATACGCAGTATTTT. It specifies CGAPVVAGGPNTQYF.